This TCR beta chain stems from a study of post-analysis software for immune sequencing data. Study at large: Patients had relapsing-remitting, secondary progressive or progressive-relapsing multiple sclerosis; some lacked subtype. Findings and caveats of the study: Controls had significantly higher normalized Chao1 diversity than multiple sclerosis patients. F measure clustering grouped samples strongly by preparation batch.

This clonotype occurred many times. The antigen is unknown. Unique-molecular-identifier-tagged TCR beta cDNA libraries were used. cDNA molecules numbering about half a million came from around 0.96 to 9.9 million T cells. TCRdb re-called the PCR reads through MiXCR, storing one row per CDR3 protein. Here the sample spans a few hundred thousand distinct CDR3 sequences, 30% to 45% being singletons. The TCR sequence derives from a girl aged 5 to 17 with multiple sclerosis. The source material was blood.

The CDR3: CASSSGTGYNEQFF. In DNA form, the CDR3 reads TGTGCCAGCAGCTCCGGGACAGGATACAATGAGCAGTTCTTC. The chain has TRBV28 and TRBJ2-1, with TRBD1 matching 8 bases. After removal of 6 bases from V and 4 bases from J, the junction contained 5 bases not matched to a gene. This CDR3 has 14 amino acids. Germline CDR1 is MDHEN and CDR2 is SYDVKM. Variable domain in full (rest from reference TRBV28 and TRBJ2-1): DVKVTQSSRYLVKRTGEKVFLECVQDMDHENMFWYRQDPGLGLRLIYFSYDVKMKEKGDIPEGYSVSREKKERFSLILESASTNQTSMYLCASSSGTGYNEQFFGPGTRLTVL.